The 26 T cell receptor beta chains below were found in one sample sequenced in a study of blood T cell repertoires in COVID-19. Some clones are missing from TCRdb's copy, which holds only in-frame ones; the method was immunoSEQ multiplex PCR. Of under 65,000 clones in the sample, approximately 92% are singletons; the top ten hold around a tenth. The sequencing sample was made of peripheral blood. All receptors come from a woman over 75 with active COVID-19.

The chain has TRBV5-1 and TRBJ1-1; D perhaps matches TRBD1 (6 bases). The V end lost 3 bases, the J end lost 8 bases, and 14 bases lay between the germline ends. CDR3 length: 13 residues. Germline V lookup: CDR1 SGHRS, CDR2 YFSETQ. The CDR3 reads CASSSRGRGEAFF. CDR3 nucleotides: TGCGCCAGCAGCTCAAGGGGGAGAGGCGAAGCTTTCTTT.

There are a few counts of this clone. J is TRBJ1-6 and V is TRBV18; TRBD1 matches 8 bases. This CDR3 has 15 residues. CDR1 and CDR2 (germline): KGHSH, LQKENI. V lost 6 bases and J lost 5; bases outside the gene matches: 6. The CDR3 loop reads CASSLQGADNSPLHF. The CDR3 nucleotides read TGTGCCAGCTCTCTTCAGGGGGCTGATAATTCACCCCTCCACTTT.

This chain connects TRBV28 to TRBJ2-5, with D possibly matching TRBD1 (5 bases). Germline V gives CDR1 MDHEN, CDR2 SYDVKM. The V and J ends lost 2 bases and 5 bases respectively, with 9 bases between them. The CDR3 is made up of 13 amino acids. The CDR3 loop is CASSLRGRETQYF. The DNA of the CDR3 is TGTGCCAGCAGTTTAAGGGGTAGGGAGACCCAGTACTTC.

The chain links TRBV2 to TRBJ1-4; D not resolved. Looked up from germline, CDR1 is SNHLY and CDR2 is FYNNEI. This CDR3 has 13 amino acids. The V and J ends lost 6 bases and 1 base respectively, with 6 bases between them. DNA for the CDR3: TGTGCCAGCAGCCCCGTAACTAATGAAAAACTGTTTTTT. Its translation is CASSPVTNEKLFF.

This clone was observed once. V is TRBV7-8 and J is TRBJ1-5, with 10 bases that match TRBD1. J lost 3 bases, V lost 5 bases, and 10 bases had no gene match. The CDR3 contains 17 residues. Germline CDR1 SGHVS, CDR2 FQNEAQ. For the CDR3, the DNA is TGTGCCAGCAGCCGCGGGATGGGACAGGGGTCCAATCAGCCCCAGCATTTT. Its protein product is CASSRGMGQGSNQPQHF.

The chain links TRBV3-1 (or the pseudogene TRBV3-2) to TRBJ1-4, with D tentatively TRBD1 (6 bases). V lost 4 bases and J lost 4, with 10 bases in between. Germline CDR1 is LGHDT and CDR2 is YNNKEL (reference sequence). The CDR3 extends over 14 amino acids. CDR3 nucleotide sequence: TGTGCCAGCAGCCGGACAGCCTATAATGAAAAACTGTTTTTT. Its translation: CASSRTAYNEKLFF.

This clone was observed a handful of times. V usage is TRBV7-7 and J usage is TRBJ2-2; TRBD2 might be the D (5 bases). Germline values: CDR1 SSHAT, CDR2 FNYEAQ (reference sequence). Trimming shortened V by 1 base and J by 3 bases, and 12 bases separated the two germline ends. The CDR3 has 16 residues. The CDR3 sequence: CASSLVGGLDTGELFF. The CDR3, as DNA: TGTGCCAGCAGCTTAGTTGGCGGGCTCGACACCGGGGAGCTGTTTTTT.

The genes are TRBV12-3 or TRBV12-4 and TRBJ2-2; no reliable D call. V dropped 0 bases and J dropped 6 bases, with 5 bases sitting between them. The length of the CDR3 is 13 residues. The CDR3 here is CASSLAGPGELFF. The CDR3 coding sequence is TGTGCCAGCAGTTTAGCGGGCCCCGGGGAGCTGTTTTTT.

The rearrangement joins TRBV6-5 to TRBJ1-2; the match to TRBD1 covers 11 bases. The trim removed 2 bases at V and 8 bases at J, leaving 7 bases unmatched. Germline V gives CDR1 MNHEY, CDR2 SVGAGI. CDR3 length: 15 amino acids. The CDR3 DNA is TGTGCCAGCAGTTACACCAGGACAGGGGGCTTGGGCTACACCTTC. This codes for CASSYTRTGGLGYTF.

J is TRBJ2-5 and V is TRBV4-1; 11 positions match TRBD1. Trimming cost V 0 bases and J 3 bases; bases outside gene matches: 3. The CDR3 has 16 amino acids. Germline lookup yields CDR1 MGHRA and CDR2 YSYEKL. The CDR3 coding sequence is TGCGCCAGCAGCCAAGATCGGACAGGGGGCAAAGAGACCCAGTACTTC. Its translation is CASSQDRTGGKETQYF.

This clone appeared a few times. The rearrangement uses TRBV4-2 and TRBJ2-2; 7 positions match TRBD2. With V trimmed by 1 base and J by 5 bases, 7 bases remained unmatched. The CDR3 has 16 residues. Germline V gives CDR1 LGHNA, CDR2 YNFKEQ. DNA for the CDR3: TGTGCCAGCAGCCAAGCCCGGGGCGGGGGTACCGGGGAGCTGTTTTTT. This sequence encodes CASSQARGGGTGELFF.

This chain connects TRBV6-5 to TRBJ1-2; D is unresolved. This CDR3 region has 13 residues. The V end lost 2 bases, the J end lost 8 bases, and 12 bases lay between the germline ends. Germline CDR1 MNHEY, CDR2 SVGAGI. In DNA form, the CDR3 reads TGTGCCAGCAGTTACACGGGGTTCGGGGGCTACACCTTC. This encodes CASSYTGFGGYTF.

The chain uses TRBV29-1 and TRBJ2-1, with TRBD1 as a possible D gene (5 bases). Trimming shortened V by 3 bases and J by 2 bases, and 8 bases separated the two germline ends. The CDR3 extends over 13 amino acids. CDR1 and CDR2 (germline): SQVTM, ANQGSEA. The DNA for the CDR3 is TGCAGCGTTGAGGGGCACGCCTACAATGAGCAGTTCTTC. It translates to CSVEGHAYNEQFF.

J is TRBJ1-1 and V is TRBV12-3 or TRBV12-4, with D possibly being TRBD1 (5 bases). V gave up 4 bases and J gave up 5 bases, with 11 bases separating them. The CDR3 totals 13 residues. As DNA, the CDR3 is TGTGCCAGCAGTTGGGGAGGGGATACTGAAGCTTTCTTT. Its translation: CASSWGGDTEAFF.

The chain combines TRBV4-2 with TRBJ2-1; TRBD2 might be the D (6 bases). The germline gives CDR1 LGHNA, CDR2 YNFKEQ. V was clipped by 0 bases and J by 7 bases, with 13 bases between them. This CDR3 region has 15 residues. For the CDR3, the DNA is TGTGCCAGCAGCCAAGATGGGGACTCAAGAAATGAGCAGTTCTTC. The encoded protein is CASSQDGDSRNEQFF.

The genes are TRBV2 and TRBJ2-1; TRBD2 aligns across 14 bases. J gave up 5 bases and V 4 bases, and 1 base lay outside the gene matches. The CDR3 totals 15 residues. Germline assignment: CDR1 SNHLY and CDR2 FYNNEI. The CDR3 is CASSGTSGGHNEQFF. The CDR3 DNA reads TGTGCCAGCAGTGGGACTAGCGGGGGGCACAATGAGCAGTTCTTC.

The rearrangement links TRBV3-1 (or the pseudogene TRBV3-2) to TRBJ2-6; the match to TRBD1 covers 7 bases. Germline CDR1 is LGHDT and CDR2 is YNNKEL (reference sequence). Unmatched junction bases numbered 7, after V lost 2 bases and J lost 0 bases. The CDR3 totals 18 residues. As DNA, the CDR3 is TGTGCCAGCAGCCAACCGGGACAGCTAAGCTCTGGGGCCAACGTCCTGACTTTC. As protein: CASSQPGQLSSGANVLTF.

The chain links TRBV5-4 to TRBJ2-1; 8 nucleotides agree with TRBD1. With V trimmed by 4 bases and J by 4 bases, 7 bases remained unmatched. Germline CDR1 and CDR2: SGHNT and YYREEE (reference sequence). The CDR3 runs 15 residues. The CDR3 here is CASSGKGQEYNEQFF. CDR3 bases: TGTGCCAGCAGCGGAAAGGGACAGGAGTACAATGAGCAGTTCTTC.

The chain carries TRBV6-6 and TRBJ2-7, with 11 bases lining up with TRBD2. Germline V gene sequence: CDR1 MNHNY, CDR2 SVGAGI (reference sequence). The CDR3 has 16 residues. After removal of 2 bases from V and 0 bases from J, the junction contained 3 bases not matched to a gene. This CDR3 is CASSYGLAGGSYEQYF. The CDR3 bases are TGTGCCAGCAGTTACGGGCTAGCGGGAGGCTCCTACGAGCAGTACTTC.

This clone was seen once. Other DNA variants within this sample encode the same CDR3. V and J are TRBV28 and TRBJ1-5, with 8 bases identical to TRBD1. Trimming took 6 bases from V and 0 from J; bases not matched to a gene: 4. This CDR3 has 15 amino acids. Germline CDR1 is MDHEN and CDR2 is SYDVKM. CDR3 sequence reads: CASRRQGNSNQPQHF. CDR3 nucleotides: TGTGCCAGCAGGAGACAGGGGAATAGCAATCAGCCCCAGCATTTT.

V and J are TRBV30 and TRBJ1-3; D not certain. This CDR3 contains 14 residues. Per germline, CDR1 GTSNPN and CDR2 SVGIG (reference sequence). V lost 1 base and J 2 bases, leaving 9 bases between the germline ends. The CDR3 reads CAWSGGVPGNTIYF. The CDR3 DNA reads TGTGCCTGGAGTGGAGGTGTACCTGGAAACACCATATATTTT.

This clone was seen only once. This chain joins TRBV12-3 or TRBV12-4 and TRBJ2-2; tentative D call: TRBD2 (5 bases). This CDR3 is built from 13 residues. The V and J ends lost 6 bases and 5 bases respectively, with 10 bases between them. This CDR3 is CASRSGSTGELFF. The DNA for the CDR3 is TGTGCCAGCAGGTCGGGAAGTACCGGGGAGCTGTTTTTT.

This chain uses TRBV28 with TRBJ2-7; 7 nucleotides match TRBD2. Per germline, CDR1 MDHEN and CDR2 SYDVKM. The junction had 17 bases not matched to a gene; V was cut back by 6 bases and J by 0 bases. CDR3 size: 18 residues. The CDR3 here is CASRWRGLAEKLSYEQYF. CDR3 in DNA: TGTGCCAGCAGGTGGAGAGGGCTAGCGGAAAAGCTCTCCTACGAGCAGTACTTC.

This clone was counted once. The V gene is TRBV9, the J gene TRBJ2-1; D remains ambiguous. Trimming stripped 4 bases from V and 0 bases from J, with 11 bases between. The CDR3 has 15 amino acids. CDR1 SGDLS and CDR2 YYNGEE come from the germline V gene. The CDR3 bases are TGTGCCAGCAGCCCCCGAGCACTCTCCTACAATGAGCAGTTCTTC. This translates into CASSPRALSYNEQFF.

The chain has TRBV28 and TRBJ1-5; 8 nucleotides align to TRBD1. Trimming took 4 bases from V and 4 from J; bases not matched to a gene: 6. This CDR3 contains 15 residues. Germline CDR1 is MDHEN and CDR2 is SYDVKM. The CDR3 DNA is TGTGCCAGCAGTTACGGACAGGGTAGGAATCAGCCCCAGCATTTT. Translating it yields CASSYGQGRNQPQHF.

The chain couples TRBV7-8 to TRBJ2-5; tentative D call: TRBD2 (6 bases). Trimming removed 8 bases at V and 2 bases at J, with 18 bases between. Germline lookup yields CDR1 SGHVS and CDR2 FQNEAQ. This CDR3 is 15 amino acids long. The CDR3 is CASQSRGGGQETQYF. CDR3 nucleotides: TGTGCCAGCCAATCAAGGGGAGGAGGGCAAGAGACCCAGTACTTC.